The clone carrying this TCR beta chain was seen ten or more times. Trimming removed 0 bases at V and 6 bases at J, with 5 bases between. The CDR3 runs 11 residues. The germline gives CDR1 GTSNPN, CDR2 SVGIG (reference sequence). TCRdb ran MiXCR on the PCR reads and lists one entry per CDR3 protein. The sample carries about 500,000 distinct CDR3 sequences, about 22% recorded once. This entry is derived from a study of molecular identifiers for immune sequencing clone quantification. The rearrangement links TRBV30 to TRBJ2-5; the D is unclear. This TCR was sampled from a human donor in good health. Some libraries in this study had Jurkat cell RNA spiked in. The sequenced material came from naive CD8+ T cells from blood, with Jurkat cell RNA spiked in. Noted subset: FACS-sorted CD8+CD4-CCR7+CD45RA+ naive T cells. The CDR3 sequence is CAWSVMKTQYF. The CDR3 DNA sequence: TGTGCCTGGAGTGTTATGAAGACCCAGTACTTC.